The rows below give T cell receptor beta chains drawn from one sample of a study of T cell responses to AZD1222 COVID-19 vaccine. The protocol was immunoSEQ multiplex PCR, while the TCRdb copy is restricted to in-frame clones and leaves out a portion. The data show 130,000 or so clones, approximately 91% seen once. Specimen: peripheral blood, collected 28 days after the second AZD1222 dose. These TCRs come from an adult who received the AZD1222 COVID-19 vaccine. CDR3s include the opening cysteine and the closing phenylalanine or tryptophan. A D gene is named only where the DNA matches it firmly. Only some rows state a clone size, as once, few, many or a class for expanded clones.

size: NA
J: TRBJ1-2
D: NA
V: TRBV5-1
CDR3: CASSLGTNYGYTF
DNA: TGCGCCAGCAGCTTAGGGACTAACTATGGCTACACCTTC

size: NA
J: TRBJ1-5
D: TRBD1
V: TRBV7-9
CDR3: CASSQQGGREPQHF
DNA: TGTGCCAGCAGCCAACAGGGGGGAAGGGAGCCCCAGCATTTT

size: NA
J: TRBJ1-2
D: NA
V: TRBV19
CDR3: CASSLGHFGYGYTF
DNA: TGTGCCAGTAGTCTCGGACATTTTGGCTATGGCTACACCTTC

size: once
J: TRBJ2-7
D: TRBD1
V: TRBV6-1
CDR3: CASSEGTGGVYEQYF
DNA: TGTGCCAGCAGTGAAGGGACAGGGGGCGTTTACGAGCAGTACTTC

size: NA
J: TRBJ2-7
D: NA
V: TRBV21-1
CDR3: CASSRTGGFLSYEQYF
DNA: TGTGCCAGCAGCAGAACAGGGGGCTTCCTCTCCTACGAGCAGTACTTC

size: NA
J: TRBJ1-1
D: NA
V: TRBV29-1
CDR3: CSVEGLWGEAFF
DNA: TGCAGCGTTGAAGGGTTGTGGGGTGAAGCTTTCTTT

size: NA
J: TRBJ1-2
D: NA
V: TRBV2
CDR3: CASTVDLDRYTF
DNA: TGTGCCAGCACGGTAGACTTGGATCGCTACACCTTC

size: NA
J: TRBJ2-1
D: TRBD2
V: TRBV2
CDR3: CASSEAWTSRANEQFF
DNA: TGTGCCAGCAGTGAAGCTTGGACTAGCAGGGCTAATGAGCAGTTCTTC

size: NA
J: TRBJ2-2
D: NA
V: TRBV9
CDR3: CASSSSGELFF
DNA: TGTGCCAGCAGCTCGTCCGGGGAGCTGTTTTTT

size: NA
J: TRBJ1-5
D: NA
V: TRBV27
CDR3: CASSPFGRTHNQPQHF
DNA: TGTGCCAGCAGTCCCTTCGGAAGGACCCACAATCAGCCCCAGCATTTT

size: NA
J: TRBJ1-1
D: NA
V: TRBV14
CDR3: CASTRQMNTEAFF
DNA: TGTGCCAGCACCCGGCAAATGAACACTGAAGCTTTCTTT

size: NA
J: TRBJ2-1
D: NA
V: TRBV6-1
CDR3: CASSPTNVEQFF
DNA: TGTGCCAGCAGCCCTACTAATGTTGAGCAGTTCTTC

size: NA
J: TRBJ2-1
D: TRBD2
V: TRBV7-3
CDR3: CASSPTGGGSYNEQFF
DNA: TGTGCCAGCAGCCCCACTGGGGGGGGCTCCTACAATGAGCAGTTCTTC

size: NA
J: TRBJ1-5
D: NA
V: TRBV7-8
CDR3: CASSLAGPHQPQHF
DNA: TGTGCCAGCAGCTTAGCGGGCCCCCATCAGCCCCAGCATTTT

size: NA
J: TRBJ2-7
D: TRBD2
V: TRBV4-2
CDR3: CASSPGGLTSYEQYF
DNA: TGTGCCAGCAGCCCTGGGGGACTAACCTCCTACGAGCAGTACTTC

size: NA
J: TRBJ2-5
D: TRBD2
V: TRBV5-1
CDR3: CASSRYPAGAETQYF
DNA: TGCGCCAGCAGCCGATACCCCGCGGGAGCAGAGACCCAGTACTTC

size: NA
J: TRBJ2-7
D: NA
V: TRBV5-1
CDR3: CASSLAAFYEQYF
DNA: TGCGCCAGCAGCTTGGCGGCGTTCTACGAGCAGTACTTC

size: NA
J: TRBJ2-7
D: NA
V: TRBV19
CDR3: CASSLISGTSYEQYF
DNA: TGTGCCAGTAGTCTCATTTCCGGGACCTCCTACGAGCAGTACTTC

size: once
J: TRBJ2-3
D: NA
V: TRBV3-1/TRBV3-2
CDR3: CASSQPGTTDTQYF
DNA: TGTGCCAGCAGCCAACCGGGTACCACAGATACGCAGTATTTT

size: NA
J: TRBJ2-3
D: NA
V: TRBV30
CDR3: CACSRDRTDTQYF
DNA: TGTGCCTGTTCAAGAGACCGCACAGATACGCAGTATTTT

size: NA
J: TRBJ2-7
D: NA
V: TRBV4-1
CDR3: CASSSRGRLYEQYF
DNA: TGCGCCAGCAGCAGCCGGGGTCGGCTCTACGAGCAGTACTTC

size: NA
J: TRBJ2-5
D: NA
V: TRBV9
CDR3: CASSVEGARQETQYF
DNA: TGTGCCAGCAGCGTAGAAGGGGCCAGACAAGAGACCCAGTACTTC

size: NA
J: TRBJ1-1
D: NA
V: TRBV5-1
CDR3: CASSLGKYTEAFF
DNA: TGCGCCAGCAGCTTGGGCAAGTACACTGAAGCTTTCTTT

size: few
J: TRBJ2-7
D: NA
V: TRBV30
CDR3: CAWSALGLAYEQYF
DNA: TGTGCCTGGAGTGCGTTAGGTCTGGCCTACGAGCAGTACTTC

size: NA
J: TRBJ1-1
D: NA
V: TRBV5-1
CDR3: CASSLLASGHTEAFF
DNA: TGCGCCAGCAGCTTGCTGGCATCAGGGCACACTGAAGCTTTCTTT

size: NA
J: TRBJ1-2
D: NA
V: TRBV6-5
CDR3: CASSYRWLTNYGYTF
DNA: TGTGCCAGCAGTTACCGCTGGCTCACTAACTATGGCTACACCTTC

size: NA
J: TRBJ1-2
D: NA
V: TRBV5-1
CDR3: CASSLKVEVGYTF
DNA: TGCGCCAGCAGCTTGAAAGTAGAAGTGGGCTACACCTTC

size: NA
J: TRBJ1-1
D: NA
V: TRBV7-3
CDR3: CASSLQGYSEAFF
DNA: TGTGCCAGCAGCTTACAGGGATATAGTGAAGCTTTCTTT

size: NA
J: TRBJ2-7
D: TRBD1
V: TRBV18
CDR3: CASSVTGGPTYEQYF
DNA: TGTGCCAGCTCGGTAACAGGGGGCCCCACCTACGAGCAGTACTTC

size: few
J: TRBJ1-2
D: NA
V: TRBV28
CDR3: CASEGSYGYTF
DNA: TGTGCCAGCGAGGGGAGCTATGGCTACACCTTC

size: NA
J: TRBJ1-4
D: TRBD1
V: TRBV6-5
CDR3: CASSRDRREKLFF
DNA: TGTGCCAGCAGCCGGGACAGACGGGAAAAACTGTTTTTT

size: NA
J: TRBJ1-6
D: NA
V: TRBV24-1
CDR3: CATSDNTGNSPLHF
DNA: TGTGCCACCAGTGATAATACAGGGAACTCACCCCTCCACTTT

size: NA
J: TRBJ2-3
D: NA
V: TRBV2
CDR3: CASSAQRSTDTQYF
DNA: TGTGCCAGCAGTGCACAGCGCAGCACAGATACGCAGTATTTT

size: few
J: TRBJ2-3
D: NA
V: TRBV2
CDR3: CASTDNGGNTQYF
DNA: TGTGCCAGCACGGATAATGGCGGAAATACGCAGTATTTT

size: NA
J: TRBJ2-1
D: TRBD2
V: TRBV19
CDR3: CASSIGLAGYEQFF
DNA: TGTGCCAGTAGTATAGGACTAGCGGGATATGAGCAGTTCTTC

size: once
J: TRBJ2-1
D: TRBD2
V: TRBV5-1
CDR3: CASHNVYRGIAGYNEQFF
DNA: TGCGCCAGCCACAATGTATACAGAGGGATAGCGGGGTACAATGAGCAGTTCTTC

size: NA
J: TRBJ1-1
D: TRBD1
V: TRBV10-3
CDR3: CAISPQGTTEAFF
DNA: TGTGCCATCAGCCCACAGGGGACCACTGAAGCTTTCTTT

size: NA
J: TRBJ1-5
D: NA
V: TRBV10-3
CDR3: CAISVSFNQPQHF
DNA: TGTGCCATCAGTGTGAGCTTTAATCAGCCCCAGCATTTT

size: once
J: TRBJ1-1
D: NA
V: TRBV9
CDR3: CASSPTQGTEAFF
DNA: TGTGCCAGCAGCCCCACCCAGGGTACTGAAGCTTTCTTT

size: NA
J: TRBJ2-2
D: NA
V: TRBV9
CDR3: CASSVGGQNTGELFF
DNA: TGTGCCAGCAGCGTAGGGGGACAGAACACCGGGGAGCTGTTTTTT

size: NA
J: TRBJ1-1
D: NA
V: TRBV18
CDR3: CASSPQWGLTEAFF
DNA: TGTGCCAGCTCACCCCAATGGGGACTCACTGAAGCTTTCTTT

size: NA
J: TRBJ2-7
D: NA
V: TRBV14
CDR3: CASSQGFGALSSYEQYF
DNA: TGTGCCAGCAGCCAAGGATTCGGAGCACTTAGCTCCTACGAGCAGTACTTC